The 27 T cell receptor beta chains below were found in one sample sequenced in a study of molecular identifiers for immune sequencing clone quantification. TCRdb called the PCR reads again in MiXCR, with one record for every CDR3 protein. The sample has about 510,000 distinct CDR3 sequences, 20% to 25% seen once. Sample: naive CD8+ T cells from blood, with Jurkat cell RNA spiked in. Subset given: FACS-sorted CD8+CD4-CCR7+CD45RA+ naive T cells. These receptors originate from a human donor in good health. Some libraries in this study had Jurkat cell RNA spiked in.

This clonotype was counted a few times. The chain has TRBV29-1 and TRBJ1-2; D is ambiguous. Trimming left V 0 bases short and J 7 bases short, with 9 bases between. CDR1 SQVTM and CDR2 ANQGSEA come from the germline V gene. This CDR3 comprises 12 residues. The CDR3 is CSVEDGPSGYTF. The CDR3 bases are TGCAGCGTTGAAGATGGCCCTTCTGGCTACACCTTC.

In this sample, this clonotype turned up once. A read error is possible here, since a much larger clone lies one base away. The CDR3 bases are TGCGCCAGCAGCCCGACATGGGGCGAATACGAGCAGTACTTC. Protein product: CASSPTWGEYEQYF. The chain combines TRBV4-3 with TRBJ2-7, with a weak D call TRBD1 (5 bases). Germline CDR1 reads LGHNA; CDR2 reads YSLEER. The CDR3 spans 14 residues. The V end was cut by 4 bases, the J end by 4 bases, with 14 bases between.

In regard to this clonotype: One junction end does not reproduce the germline sequence, and a read error may be involved. This chain joins TRBV15 and TRBJ1-5; a possible D gene is TRBD1 (6 bases). CDR1 and CDR2 (germline): LNHNV, YYDKDF (reference sequence). This CDR3 region has 15 residues. The CDR3 DNA sequence: TGTGCCACCAGCATCGTAGGGGGGGGCGGTCAGCCCCAGCGTTTT. Translated: CATSIVGGGGQPQRF. Complete variable domain (other parts from reference TRBV15 and TRBJ1-5): DAMVIQNPRYQVTQFGKPVTLSCSQTLNHNVMYWYQQKSSQAPKLLFHYYDKDFNNEADTPDNFQSRRPNTSFCFLDIRSPGLGDTAMYLCATSIVGGGGQPQRFGDGTRLSIL.

At least ten counts were recorded for this clonotype. This rearrangement joins TRBV25-1 to TRBJ2-2; 8 bases align to TRBD1. J was trimmed by 0 bases and V by 5 bases; bases with no gene match: 5. This CDR3 region has 16 residues. Germline assignment: CDR1 MGHDK and CDR2 SYGVNS. As DNA, the CDR3 is TGTGCCAGCAGTTGGGGACAGGTTACGAACACCGGGGAGCTGTTTTTT. Its protein is CASSWGQVTNTGELFF.

This clonotype was counted at least ten times. The chain combines TRBV20-1 with TRBJ2-7, with D possibly being TRBD2 (5 bases). CDR1 and CDR2 (germline): DFQATT, SNEGSKA (reference sequence). Trimming removed 4 bases at V and 3 bases at J, with 13 bases between. CDR3 size: 13 residues. CDR3 residues: CSAIGREFYEQYF. The CDR3 DNA follows: TGCAGTGCTATCGGACGGGAATTCTACGAGCAGTACTTC.

Worth noting for this clonotype: Since a much larger clone is just one base distant, this may be a read error. This chain links TRBV14 with TRBJ2-7; perhaps TRBD2 as D (5 bases). Germline-derived CDR1 and CDR2 are SGHDN and FVKESK. The CDR3 is made up of 14 amino acids. V dropped 1 base and J dropped 3 bases, with 10 bases sitting between them. CDR3 sequence (DNA): TGTGCCAGCAGCCAAGGTGGGGAGTGCTACGAGCAGTACTTC. It translates to CASSQGGECYEQYF.

This clonotype occurred many times. The chain is built from TRBV19 and TRBJ2-1; D is unclear. Trimming removed 3 bases at V and 0 bases at J, with 9 bases between. The V gene's germline CDR1 is LNHDA and CDR2 SQIVND (reference sequence). This CDR3 contains 15 residues. Here the CDR3 DNA reads TGTGCCAGTAGTATCTCCCCTAGCTCCTACAATGAGCAGTTCTTC. Translated: CASSISPSSYNEQFF.

This clonotype was seen at least ten times. J is TRBJ2-3 and V is TRBV5-5, with D possibly matching TRBD2 (6 bases). The CDR3 loop spans 13 amino acids. The germline CDR1 and CDR2 sequences are SGHKS and YYEKEE (reference sequence). The germline V and J ends were trimmed by 3 bases and 3 bases, with 8 bases remaining between them. The CDR3 reads CASSWDLTDTQYF. The CDR3 DNA follows: TGTGCCAGCAGCTGGGACTTAACAGATACGCAGTATTTT.

A note on this clonotype: A much larger clone sits a single nucleotide away, making a read error possible. V usage is TRBV6-5 and J usage is TRBJ2-2; D possibly corresponds to TRBD2 (5 bases). The length of the CDR3 is 14 residues. The V gene's germline CDR1 is MNHEY and CDR2 SVGAGI. CDR3 loop: CASSPGDNTGKLFF. CDR3 nucleotides: TGTGCCAGCAGCCCCGGCGACAACACCGGGAAGCTGTTTTTT.

This clonotype was counted at least ten times. The chain is built from TRBV6-2 or TRBV6-3 and TRBJ2-3, with D tentatively TRBD2 (6 bases). This CDR3 has 11 amino acids. The germline V and J ends were trimmed by 10 bases and 6 bases, with 11 bases remaining between them. Germline values: CDR1 MNHEY, CDR2 SVGEGT. The DNA for the CDR3 is TGTGCCACAGCGCTAGCGGATACGCAGTATTTT. Protein product: CATALADTQYF.

This clonotype appeared a few times. The chain couples TRBV11-2 to TRBJ2-7; D is undetermined. The CDR3 spans 12 residues. Trimming stripped 6 bases from V and 1 base from J, with 7 bases between. Germline-derived CDR1 and CDR2 are SGHAT and FQNNGV. CDR3 sequence: CASSTVSYEQYF. The CDR3 bases are TGTGCCAGCAGTACAGTTTCCTACGAGCAGTACTTC.

The chain is built from TRBV20-1 and TRBJ2-7; D possibly corresponds to TRBD2 (6 bases). V shed 1 base and J shed 0 bases, with 13 bases lying between them. The CDR3 is made up of 15 amino acids. Per germline, CDR1 DFQATT and CDR2 SNEGSKA (reference sequence). Here the CDR3 DNA reads TGCAGTGCTAGAGGTATAGCGGAGTCCTCCTACGAGCAGTACTTC. As protein: CSARGIAESSYEQYF.

About this clonotype itself: A much larger clone sits a single nucleotide away, making a read error possible. The rearrangement uses TRBV28 and TRBJ2-5; TRBD2 matches 10 bases. The germline gives CDR1 MDHEN, CDR2 SYDVKM. The CDR3 runs to 14 residues. CDR3 in amino acids: CASSLAGDQETRYF. CDR3 nucleotide sequence: TGTGCCAGCAGTCTAGCGGGGGACCAAGAGACCCGGTACTTC.

With regard to this clonotype: One end of the junction is discordant with germline, which a read error may explain. The genes are TRBV9 and TRBJ1-3; TRBD1 is a possible D gene (5 bases). The V gene's germline CDR1 is SGDLS and CDR2 YYNGEE. The CDR3 totals 14 residues. In DNA form, the CDR3 reads TGTACCAGCAGCGTAGGCGAGGGGGGAAACACCATATATTTT. Protein: CTSSVGEGGNTIYF.

Worth noting for this clonotype: Being one base from a much bigger clone, this may be a read error. V is TRBV4-3 and J is TRBJ1-2, with D tentatively TRBD1 (6 bases). CDR3 length: 18 amino acids. CDR1 LGHNA and CDR2 YSLEER come from the germline V gene. Between the trimmed V and J ends, which lost 0 bases and 3 bases, there was a span of 20 bases. The CDR3 loop is CASSQEVAAAGEDYGYTF. DNA of the CDR3: TGCGCCAGCAGCCAAGAGGTCGCTGCGGCAGGGGAGGACTATGGCTACACCTTC.

This clonotype was detected only a few times. This sequence joins TRBV2 and TRBJ2-7; D gene uncertain. The CDR3 loop spans 12 amino acids. The germline gives CDR1 SNHLY, CDR2 FYNNEI. Trimming shortened V by 8 bases and J by 6 bases, and 14 bases separated the two germline ends. The CDR3 region is CASVPYPGEQYF. As DNA, the CDR3 is TGTGCCAGCGTGCCATACCCGGGCGAGCAGTACTTC.

This clonotype was seen ten or more times. V usage is TRBV5-1 and J usage is TRBJ2-7, with unresolved D. There are 13 residues in the CDR3. V lost 0 bases and J 7 bases, leaving 11 bases between the germline ends. The V gene's germline CDR1 is SGHRS and CDR2 YFSETQ. For the CDR3, the DNA is TGCGCCAGCAGCTTGGGGCATCTCCGGGAGCAGTACTTC. It encodes CASSLGHLREQYF.

This clonotype was seen ten or more times. This chain connects TRBV28 to TRBJ2-7, with 11 bases aligning to TRBD2. After removal of 7 bases from V and 2 bases from J, the junction contained 7 bases not matched to a gene. There are 15 residues in the CDR3. From germline, CDR1 is MDHEN and CDR2 SYDVKM. DNA of the CDR3: TGTGCCAGCACCCGGGGACTAGCGGACACCTACGAGCAGTACTTC. It yields the protein CASTRGLADTYEQYF.

This clonotype was found a few times. As DNA, the CDR3 is TGTGCCAGCAGCTCAGAAGGGGGGGGCGGCCAAGAGACCCAGTACTTC. As protein: CASSSEGGGGQETQYF. The chain couples TRBV7-9 to TRBJ2-5; maybe TRBD2 (7 bases). The CDR3 is made up of 16 amino acids. The V gene's germline CDR1 is SEHNR and CDR2 FQNEAQ (reference sequence). Trimming removed 4 bases at V and 1 base at J, with 16 bases between.

V gene TRBV27 combines with J gene TRBJ1-2, with 7 positions matching TRBD1. This CDR3 region has 14 residues. J lost 5 bases, V lost 3 bases, and 6 bases had no gene match. CDR1 MNHEY and CDR2 SMNVEV come from the germline V gene (reference sequence). The CDR3 sequence is CASSLGGQFYGYTF. The CDR3 DNA sequence: TGTGCCAGCAGTTTGGGGGGACAGTTTTATGGCTACACCTTC.

J is TRBJ2-7 and V is TRBV27; D is tentatively TRBD1 or TRBD2 (5 bases each). V was pared by 3 bases and J by 5 bases, with 11 bases between. Germline values: CDR1 MNHEY, CDR2 SMNVEV (reference sequence). The CDR3 has 13 amino acids. CDR3 sequence (DNA): TGTGCCAGCAGTTTCAGGGACGGCCACGAGCAGTACTTC. Encoded protein: CASSFRDGHEQYF.

This clonotype was detected only a few times. The V call is TRBV7-3, the J call TRBJ2-3, with D perhaps matching TRBD1 (5 bases). This CDR3 has 14 residues. CDR1 is SGHTA, CDR2 FQGTGA, per germline. V lost 5 bases, J lost 4 bases, and 13 bases lay in between. The CDR3 DNA sequence: TGTGCCAGCAGCGCCTCCGGACACCCAGATACGCAGTATTTT. This translates into CASSASGHPDTQYF.

The chain joins TRBV12-3 or TRBV12-4 to TRBJ2-7; TRBD1 might be the D (8 bases). Trimming removed 3 bases from V and 6 bases from J, with 15 bases in between. CDR3 size: 14 residues. The CDR3 protein is CASSFTGGGGEQYF. CDR3 sequence (DNA): TGTGCCAGCAGTTTCACAGGGGGGGGAGGCGAGCAGTACTTC.

The V gene is TRBV27, the J gene TRBJ1-6; D uncertain. This CDR3 comprises 13 residues. V was shortened by 8 bases and J by 7 bases, with 12 bases between the two germline ends. The germline V gene has CDR1 MNHEY and CDR2 SMNVEV (reference sequence). For the CDR3, the DNA is TGTGCCAGCGGAGTTGGGAGAAATTCACCCCTCCACTTT. It translates to CASGVGRNSPLHF.

This clonotype was seen many times. The chain is built from TRBV13 and TRBJ2-7, with 9 bases lining up with TRBD1. V gave up 1 base and J gave up 5 bases; unmatched junction bases: 6. The CDR3 is made up of 15 amino acids. Germline CDR1 PRHDT, CDR2 FYEKMQ (reference sequence). The DNA of the CDR3 is TGTGCCAGCAGCTTAGAACAGGGGGCGTATCACGAGCAGTACTTC. The encoded protein is CASSLEQGAYHEQYF.

This clonotype showed up many times. The chain uses TRBV2 and TRBJ2-2; no reliable D call. Germline V gene sequence: CDR1 SNHLY, CDR2 FYNNEI. Trimming pared 4 bases from V and 0 bases from J, leaving 6 bases between. The CDR3 sequence is 14 residues long. The CDR3 DNA reads as TGTGCCAGCAGTGTGGCTCCGAACACCGGGGAGCTGTTTTTT. It encodes CASSVAPNTGELFF. The full variable domain, with the rest looked up from reference TRBV2 and TRBJ2-2, is EPEVTQTPSHQVTQMGQEVILRCVPISNHLYFYWYRQILGQKVEFLVSFYNNEISEKSEIFDDQFSVERPDGSNFTLKIRSTKLEDSAMYFCASSVAPNTGELFFGEGSRLTVL.

The rearrangement joins TRBV4-3 to TRBJ1-1; 8 bases are a match to TRBD1. With 3 bases clipped from V and 5 bases from J, the junction kept 8 bases outside the gene matches. The CDR3 runs to 15 residues. Per the germline V gene, CDR1 is LGHNA and CDR2 is YSLEER. The CDR3, as DNA: TGCGCCAGCAGCCAGGACAGGGTAGTGGAGACTGAAGCTTTCTTT. It specifies CASSQDRVVETEAFF.